The rows below give T cell receptor beta chains drawn from one sample of a study of blood T cell repertoires in COVID-19. TCRdb's table, derived via immunoSEQ multiplex PCR, lists solely in-frame clones and lacks some. The sample contains a few hundred thousand clones, around 82% of which appear only once. The sequenced material came from peripheral blood. The receptors were sampled from a human donor in a cohort sampled during active COVID-19. The CDR3 runs from the conserved cysteine through the conserved F or W. The D gene is left open where the match is weak. Clone size appears in some rows only: once, few, many, or a class for an expanded clone.

D gene	V gene	clone size	CDR3 length	J gene	CDR3 protein	CDR3 DNA
TRBD1	TRBV5-1	-	16	TRBJ2-1	CASRRTGSLSYNEQFF	TGCGCCAGCAGGCGGACAGGTTCCCTCTCCTACAATGAGCAGTTCTTC
-	TRBV4-1	once	15	TRBJ1-5	CASSQRELSNQPQHF	TGCGCCAGCAGCCAAAGGGAGCTCAGCAATCAGCCCCAGCATTTT
TRBD1	TRBV19	-	16	TRBJ1-5	CASSIRGTGTYQPQHF	TGTGCCAGTAGTATTAGGGGGACAGGGACCTATCAGCCCCAGCATTTT
-	TRBV19	-	13	TRBJ2-1	CASSISREHEQFF	TGTGCCAGTAGTATTTCAAGGGAGCACGAGCAGTTCTTC
TRBD2	TRBV7-2	-	13	TRBJ2-5	CASSWTSKETQYF	TGTGCCAGCAGCTGGACTAGCAAAGAGACCCAGTACTTC
-	TRBV24-1	-	16	TRBJ2-5	CAISSRLVGLAETQYF	TGTGCCATCTCAAGTCGGTTAGTGGGGCTCGCGGAGACCCAGTACTTC
-	TRBV9	once	13	TRBJ2-7	CASSVATAYEQYF	TGTGCCAGCAGCGTAGCCACAGCTTACGAGCAGTACTTC
TRBD2	TRBV14	-	15	TRBJ2-7	CASSPLAGRTYEQYF	TGTGCCAGCAGCCCATTAGCGGGGCGAACCTACGAGCAGTACTTC
-	TRBV19	-	15	TRBJ2-7	CASKPGPGASYEQYF	TGTGCCAGTAAACCCGGGCCGGGAGCCAGCTACGAGCAGTACTTC
TRBD2	TRBV19	once	18	TRBJ2-2	CASSISPLAGGDTGELFF	TGTGCCAGTAGTATATCCCCCCTAGCGGGAGGGGACACCGGGGAGCTGTTTTTT
TRBD2	TRBV3-1/TRBV3-2	-	16	TRBJ2-1	CASSLGLAGTYNEQFF	TGTGCCAGCAGCCTCGGACTAGCTGGGACCTACAATGAGCAGTTCTTC
-	TRBV7-9	-	12	TRBJ1-2	CASSLMGGQWRF	TGTGCCAGCAGCTTAATGGGGGGGCAGTGGCGGTTC
-	TRBV28	once	15	TRBJ1-2	CASSGTGRVHEGYTF	TGTGCCAGCAGCGGCACAGGGAGGGTGCACGAAGGCTACACCTTC
-	TRBV7-9	-	12	TRBJ1-1	CASSFADTEAFF	TGTGCCAGCAGCTTCGCGGACACTGAAGCTTTCTTT
-	TRBV18	few	16	TRBJ1-6	CASSPQRGGPNSPLHF	TGTGCCAGCTCGCCCCAGAGGGGGGGTCCTAATTCACCCCTCCACTTT
TRBD1	TRBV13	-	15	TRBJ1-5	CASSGGGTGLGPQHF	TGTGCCAGCAGCGGCGGCGGGACAGGCCTAGGGCCCCAGCATTTT
-	TRBV9	-	15	TRBJ2-2	CASSPSIERRGELFF	TGTGCCAGCAGCCCCAGTATAGAGAGGAGGGGGGAGCTGTTTTTT
TRBD1	TRBV5-6	once	16	TRBJ2-4	CASSFSISRGHRIQYF	TGTGCCAGCAGCTTCAGTATCTCCAGGGGGCACCGCATTCAGTACTTC
-	TRBV7-9	-	14	TRBJ2-7	CASTQLTGAYEQYF	TGTGCCAGCACTCAACTGACGGGTGCCTACGAGCAGTACTTC
-	TRBV25-1	-	17	TRBJ1-3	CASSESGRVRHGNTIYF	TGTGCCAGCAGTGAATCGGGCAGGGTACGCCACGGAAACACCATATATTTT
-	TRBV19	-	13	TRBJ1-1	CASTRQTITEAFF	TGTGCCAGTACTAGACAGACCATCACTGAAGCTTTCTTT
-	TRBV18	-	17	TRBJ2-3	CASSPRGPGANPDTQYF	TGTGCCAGCTCACCACGGGGCCCGGGCGCAAACCCAGATACGCAGTATTTT
TRBD1	TRBV29-1	-	15	TRBJ2-3	CSVARGQGSTDTQYF	TGCAGCGTCGCCCGGGGACAGGGAAGCACAGATACGCAGTATTTT
TRBD1	TRBV6-5	-	15	TRBJ1-1	CASRRTGQGGTEAFF	TGTGCCAGCAGAAGAACCGGACAGGGAGGCACTGAAGCTTTCTTT
TRBD1	TRBV5-4	-	14	TRBJ2-7	CASSAADRDYEQYF	TGTGCCAGCAGCGCCGCGGACAGGGACTACGAGCAGTACTTC
TRBD2	TRBV2	-	14	TRBJ2-1	CASSETSGGNEQFF	TGTGCCAGCAGTGAGACTAGCGGGGGGAATGAGCAGTTCTTC
TRBD1	TRBV11-2	-	16	TRBJ2-7	CASSPADRDVRNEQYF	TGTGCCAGCAGCCCCGCGGACAGGGACGTACGGAACGAGCAGTACTTC
-	TRBV28	once	15	TRBJ2-5	CASSTHKADQETQYF	TGTGCCAGCAGTACCCATAAGGCGGACCAAGAGACCCAGTACTTC
-	TRBV7-2	once	17	TRBJ2-6	CASSVSQGTNGANVLTF	TGTGCCAGCAGCGTGAGTCAGGGGACTAATGGGGCCAACGTCCTGACTTTC
-	TRBV19	few	15	TRBJ1-1	CASSIQTGPSAEAFF	TGTGCCAGTAGTATTCAAACAGGGCCGAGCGCTGAAGCTTTCTTT
TRBD1	TRBV4-1	-	16	TRBJ2-7	CASSQDFRDRVYEQYF	TGCGCCAGCAGCCAAGATTTCCGGGACAGGGTATACGAGCAGTACTTC
TRBD1	TRBV10-3	-	17	TRBJ1-1	CAISEYQTGTLNTEAFF	TGTGCCATCAGTGAGTATCAGACAGGGACCCTGAACACTGAAGCTTTCTTT
-	TRBV5-1	-	14	TRBJ2-2	CASSLVLPTGELFF	TGCGCCAGCAGCTTGGTACTACCGACCGGGGAGCTGTTTTTT